The clone carrying this T cell receptor (beta chain) was picked up a small number of times. Germline V gene sequence: CDR1 SGHAT, CDR2 FQNNGV. V dropped 0 bases and J dropped 5 bases, with 17 bases sitting between them. The CDR3 sequence is 16 residues long. In TCRdb, the RT-PCR reads were re-called with MiXCR into one record per CDR3 protein. The sample records more than 600,000 distinct CDR3 sequences, approximately 15% being singletons. The V and J genes are TRBV11-2 and TRBJ2-7, with D perhaps TRBD1 (5 bases). The sequence derives from a female donor in good health, serving as a healthy control. Source material: memory CD4+ T cells from blood. The CDR3 loop is CASSLDRAHPRDEQYF. The CDR3 DNA reads TGTGCCAGCAGCTTAGATCGGGCACACCCCAGGGACGAGCAGTACTTC.